Presented here are 15 T cell receptor beta chains from one specimen sequenced in a study of breast tumors, draining lymph nodes, adjacent tissues. The lymph nodes were axillary draining lymph nodes from breast cancer patients. TCRdb itself ran the multiplex PCR reads through MiXCR, one entry per CDR3 protein. The sample consists of some 140,000 distinct CDR3 sequences, 21% of them appearing once. Sequences were obtained from axillary lymph node tissue. Receptors were obtained from a female donor with breast cancer. Some clones in this sample may be carry-over from other donors' samples.

This clonotype was counted ten times or more. The chain combines TRBV19 with TRBJ2-5, with 7 positions matching TRBD2. The CDR3 consists of 14 residues. Germline CDR1 LNHDA, CDR2 SQIVND (reference sequence). J gave up 1 base and V 1 base, and 0 bases lay outside the gene matches. CDR3 region: CASSIASGQETQYF. Here the CDR3 DNA reads TGTGCCAGTAGTATAGCTAGCGGCCAAGAGACCCAGTACTTC. Drawing the rest from reference TRBV19 and TRBJ2-5, the complete variable domain is DGGITQSPKYLFRKEGQNVTLSCEQNLNHDAMYWYRQDPGQGLRLIYYSQIVNDFQKGDIAEGYSVSREKKESFPLTVTSAQKNPTAFYLCASSIASGQETQYFGPGTRLLVL.

There are many counts of this clonotype. This chain uses TRBV30 with TRBJ2-7, with D perhaps TRBD1 (6 bases). The germline CDR1 and CDR2 sequences are GTSNPN and SVGIG (reference sequence). CDR3 size: 13 residues. The V and J ends lost 5 bases and 2 bases respectively, with 13 bases between them. The CDR3 bases are TGTGCCTGGCGAACTGGACAGACCTACGAGCAGTACTTC. Residues: CAWRTGQTYEQYF.

This clonotype appeared many times. The J gene is TRBJ2-3, the V gene TRBV5-1; 8 nucleotides agree with TRBD2. The ends lost 0 bases at V and 2 bases at J; junction bases unmatched: 2. Germline values: CDR1 SGHRS, CDR2 YFSETQ. This CDR3 contains 15 residues. The CDR3 sequence is CASSLVAGFTDTQYF. The CDR3 nucleotides read TGCGCCAGCAGCTTGGTAGCGGGATTCACAGATACGCAGTATTTT.

There are a few counts of this clonotype. V gene TRBV28 combines with J gene TRBJ2-7; 9 bases agree with TRBD1. Germline CDR1 reads MDHEN; CDR2 reads SYDVKM. The CDR3 sequence is 14 residues long. Trimming took 2 bases from V and 4 from J; bases not matched to a gene: 3. CDR3 sequence: CASSLRTGAYEQYF. The DNA of the CDR3 is TGTGCCAGCAGTTTACGGACAGGGGCTTACGAGCAGTACTTC.

This clonotype was found many times. The chain has TRBV6-5 and TRBJ2-3; D is possibly TRBD1 (6 bases). The germline CDR1 and CDR2 sequences are MNHEY and SVGAGI. V dropped 8 bases and J dropped 0 bases, with 18 bases sitting between them. The CDR3 runs 16 residues. CDR3 amino acids: CASGGPRKRSTDTQYF. The CDR3 nucleotides read TGTGCCAGCGGGGGCCCAAGGAAGCGGAGCACAGATACGCAGTATTTT.

Concerning this clonotype itself: A much more abundant neighbour one base away suggests this may be a read error. The chain joins TRBV25-1 to TRBJ1-6; D unresolved. CDR3 size: 15 residues. The germline CDR1 and CDR2 sequences are MGHDK and SYGVNS. V was pared by 4 bases and J by 6 bases, with 13 bases between. CDR3 sequence: CASSARRGSNSPLHF. In nucleotides, the CDR3 is TGTGCCAGCAGTGCGAGACGGGGATCTAATTCACCCCTCCACTTT.

This clonotype was counted at least ten times. The V and J genes are TRBV5-1 and TRBJ2-1; D not resolved. The CDR3 covers 14 residues. V lost 0 bases to trimming and J lost 9 bases, with 13 bases between them. The germline CDR1 and CDR2 sequences are SGHRS and YFSETQ. The CDR3 reads CASSLAPELGEQFF. The CDR3 DNA is TGCGCCAGCAGCTTGGCCCCAGAGCTGGGTGAGCAGTTCTTC.

V is TRBV27 and J is TRBJ2-3; 8 bases line up with TRBD2. V gave up 8 bases and J gave up 3 bases; unmatched junction bases: 4. There are 13 residues in the CDR3. Germline assignment: CDR1 MNHEY and CDR2 SMNVEV (reference sequence). The CDR3 here is CASRGGSTDTQYF. DNA for the CDR3: TGTGCCAGCCGGGGGGGTAGTACAGATACGCAGTATTTT.

As regards this clonotype: A much larger clone is a single base away; this may be a read error. The chain is built from TRBV5-1 and TRBJ2-1, with TRBD2 matching over 11 bases. Germline-derived CDR1 and CDR2 are SGHRS and YFSETQ. The CDR3 has 18 residues. CDR3 DNA sequence: TGCGCCAGCAGCTTGGTGTTAGCGGGAGGGCCCAATGGGAATGAGCAGCTCTTC. Encoded protein: CASSLVLAGGPNGNEQLF.

Details on this clonotype: A much larger clone sits a single nucleotide away, making a read error possible. The chain joins TRBV5-8 to TRBJ1-4, with D perhaps TRBD1 (5 bases). The CDR3 spans 15 residues. Germline V gives CDR1 SGHTS, CDR2 YDEGEE. The CDR3 DNA follows: TGTGCCAGCAGCTCAAGTGGGGCATATAATGAAAAACTGGTTTTT. It encodes CASSSSGAYNEKLVF.

This clonotype came up many times. The chain carries TRBV5-1 and TRBJ2-7; weak D call: TRBD1 (5 bases). CDR3 length: 14 amino acids. Trimming removed 0 bases from V and 12 bases from J, with 19 bases in between. Germline V gene lookup returns CDR1 SGHRS and CDR2 YFSETQ. In nucleotides, the CDR3 is TGCGCCAGCAGCTTGGGGCAAGGGGAAGCCTCAAGGTACTTC. The encoded protein is CASSLGQGEASRYF.

This clonotype was counted at least ten times. The chain carries TRBV6-5 and TRBJ1-5; no clear D. Trimming removed 5 bases from V and 6 bases from J, with 11 bases in between. This CDR3 spans 13 amino acids. CDR1 and CDR2 from the germline V gene are MNHEY and SVGAGI. The CDR3 DNA follows: TGTGCCAGCAGTGCGAGTTCCAGTCAGCCCCAGCATTTT. Protein sequence: CASSASSSQPQHF.

The sample holds many counts of this clonotype. The rearrangement uses TRBV7-2 and TRBJ1-3; 7 positions match TRBD1. Germline CDR1 and CDR2: SGHTA and FQGNSA. J was trimmed by 1 base and V by 4 bases; bases with no gene match: 1. This CDR3 spans 14 amino acids. The CDR3 DNA follows: TGTGCCAGCAGCTGGGGACAGTCTGGAAACACCATATATTTT. Its translation is CASSWGQSGNTIYF.

This clonotype showed up many times. The rearrangement joins TRBV6-5 to TRBJ2-7; 14 nucleotides match TRBD2. The junction had 4 bases not matched to a gene; V was cut back by 6 bases and J by 0 bases. The germline gives CDR1 MNHEY, CDR2 SVGAGI. The CDR3 is made up of 16 amino acids. Written as DNA, the CDR3 is TGTGCCAGCAGGACTAGCGGGAGGGGGAGCTCCTACGAGCAGTACTTC. Its translation: CASRTSGRGSSYEQYF.

This clonotype showed up just a few times. The V call is TRBV7-6, the J call TRBJ2-2; D not resolved. This CDR3 region has 12 residues. Germline-derived CDR1 and CDR2 are SGHVS and FNYEAQ. Trimming removed 6 bases at V and 6 bases at J, with 8 bases between. In nucleotides, the CDR3 is TGTGCCAGCAGTCCTGCCGCCGGGGAGCTGTTTTTT. Protein sequence: CASSPAAGELFF.